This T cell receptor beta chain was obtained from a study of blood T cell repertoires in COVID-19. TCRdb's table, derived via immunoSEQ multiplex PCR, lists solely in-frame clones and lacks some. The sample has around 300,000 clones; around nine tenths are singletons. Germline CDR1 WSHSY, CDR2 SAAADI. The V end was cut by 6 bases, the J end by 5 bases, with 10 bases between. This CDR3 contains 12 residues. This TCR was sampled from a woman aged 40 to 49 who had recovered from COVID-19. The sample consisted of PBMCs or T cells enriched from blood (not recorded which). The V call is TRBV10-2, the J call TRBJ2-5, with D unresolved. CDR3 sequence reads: CASSLSAETQYF. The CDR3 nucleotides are TGCGCCAGCAGCTTGTCTGCGGAGACCCAGTACTTC.